This entry features one T cell receptor beta chain sequence. This entry comes from a study of blood T cell repertoires in COVID-19. About the study: COVID-19 samples collected from the United States, Italy and Spain covered acute and convalescent phases. Nucleic acid was either cDNA or gDNA, and it came from T cells, B-cell-depleted T cells, or PBMCs.

As processed by the authors: Nucleated cell counts were estimated from reference gene primer amplification. The data were produced by immunoSEQ multiplex PCR, yet TCRdb's version contains in-frame clones alone and is incomplete. The V and J calls and the clone size are those of that table, but D and trimming were determined from the DNA. The sample contains about 120,000 clones, approximately 84% of which appear only once. The length of the CDR3 is 14 residues. From germline, CDR1 is MNHEY and CDR2 SVGAGI. V lost 10 bases and J lost 0; bases outside the gene matches: 5. Sequencing was done on a sample of peripheral blood. J is TRBJ2-3 and V is TRBV6-5, with TRBD1 identical over 9 bases. The source is a man over 45 with acute or convalescent COVID-19. This chain's CDR3 is CATGDRASTDTQYF. The DNA of the CDR3 is TGTGCCACCGGGGACAGGGCAAGCACAGATACGCAGTATTTT.